These 27 T cell receptor beta chains were all obtained from the same sample, sequenced in a study of T cell responses to AZD1222 COVID-19 vaccine. Sequencing used immunoSEQ multiplex PCR; TCRdb keeps in-frame clones, though not all of them. Of tens of thousands of clones listed, nearly 90% are singletons. This specimen was peripheral blood, taken on day 0 of AZD1222 vaccination. The receptor source for this set is an adult in good health.

The J gene is TRBJ2-2, the V gene TRBV5-1; possibly TRBD2 for D (5 bases). Trimming stripped 1 base from V and 0 bases from J, with 10 bases between. The CDR3 consists of 16 residues. Germline V gives CDR1 SGHRS, CDR2 YFSETQ. The CDR3 DNA reads as TGCGCCAGCAGCTTGACAGCGGACGCGAACACCGGGGAGCTGTTTTTT. Translating it yields CASSLTADANTGELFF.

This chain uses TRBV5-4 with TRBJ2-7; perhaps D is TRBD1 or TRBD2 (6 bases each). Trimming took 1 base from V and 5 from J, leaving 16 bases between them. This CDR3 is 15 amino acids long. Germline lookup yields CDR1 SGHNT and CDR2 YYREEE (reference sequence). This chain's CDR3 is CASSLNRGGQDEQYF. The CDR3 nucleotides read TGTGCCAGCAGCTTGAATCGAGGGGGGCAGGACGAGCAGTACTTC.

This sequence joins TRBV5-1 and TRBJ1-1, with 10 bases lining up with TRBD1. Germline CDR1 SGHRS, CDR2 YFSETQ. V was pared by 4 bases and J by 5 bases, with 11 bases of the junction left unmatched. The CDR3 totals 16 residues. The DNA of the CDR3 is TGCGCCAGCAGCACCGGACAGGGGGGAGGGACTACTGAAGCTTTCTTT. It codes for CASSTGQGGGTTEAFF.

V and J are TRBV7-9 and TRBJ2-5, with D perhaps matching TRBD1 (5 bases). Germline V gene lookup returns CDR1 SEHNR and CDR2 FQNEAQ (reference sequence). Trimming stripped 4 bases from V and 1 base from J, with 13 bases between. The CDR3 has 15 residues. The CDR3 sequence is CASSSRSRAQETQYF. In DNA form, the CDR3 reads TGTGCCAGCAGCTCACGGAGCAGGGCCCAAGAGACCCAGTACTTC.

This chain uses TRBV5-4 with TRBJ2-7; 11 bases fit TRBD2. The CDR3 has 13 residues. Per the germline V gene, CDR1 is SGHNT and CDR2 is YYREEE (reference sequence). Trimming at V came to 5 bases and at J to 7 bases, leaving 5 bases not matched to a gene. The CDR3 region is CASRLAGAREQYF. Here the CDR3 DNA reads TGTGCCAGCAGACTAGCGGGGGCCAGGGAGCAGTACTTC.

The J gene is TRBJ2-1, the V gene TRBV9, with 13 bases fitting TRBD2. CDR3 length: 17 residues. Germline CDR1 reads SGDLS; CDR2 reads YYNGEE. V shed 3 bases, J shed 8 bases, and the junction held 11 bases outside the gene matches. The CDR3 loop is CASSAAPTSGGAHEQFF. The CDR3 nucleotides read TGTGCCAGCAGCGCCGCCCCCACTAGCGGGGGGGCCCATGAGCAGTTCTTC. Using reference TRBV9 and TRBJ2-1 for the parts outside the CDR3, the full variable domain is DSGVTQTPKHLITATGQRVTLRCSPRSGDLSVYWYQQSLDQGLQFLIQYYNGEERAKGNILERFSAQQFPDLHSELNLSSLELGDSALYFCASSAAPTSGGAHEQFFGPGTRLTVL.

The gene calls are TRBV10-1 and TRBJ1-1, with a tentative D call TRBD1 (6 bases). V lost 9 bases and J 6 bases, leaving 20 bases between the germline ends. Germline V CDR1 and CDR2: WNHNN, SYGVQD (reference sequence). The CDR3 is made up of 14 amino acids. The CDR3 reads CARSLTGRIAEAFF. The CDR3 DNA is TGCGCCAGGAGCTTGACAGGCCGAATAGCTGAAGCTTTCTTT.

The rearrangement uses TRBV7-2 and TRBJ1-2, with unresolved D. Trimming removed 1 base from V and 7 bases from J, with 16 bases in between. The germline CDR1 and CDR2 sequences are SGHTA and FQGNSA. The CDR3 contains 15 residues. Written as DNA, the CDR3 is TGTGCCAGCAGCTTAGGGGTCAGGTCCAGCGGTGGCTACACCTTC. Translated, it gives CASSLGVRSSGGYTF.

This clone showed up just a few times. The rearrangement uses TRBV6-2 or TRBV6-3 and TRBJ2-2; 9 bases fit TRBD2. The CDR3 totals 16 residues. After removal of 2 bases from V and 3 bases from J, the junction contained 4 bases not matched to a gene. Germline V lookup: CDR1 MNHEY, CDR2 SVGEGT. The CDR3 spells CASSYAERGDTGELFF. CDR3 coding DNA: TGTGCCAGCAGTTACGCCGAGCGGGGGGACACCGGGGAGCTGTTTTTT.

By sample share, this clone is medium-sized. This chain links TRBV24-1 with TRBJ2-2, with D perhaps assigned TRBD1 or TRBD2 (5 bases each). V lost 0 bases and J 5 bases, leaving 12 bases between the germline ends. Germline loops: CDR1 KGHDR, CDR2 SFDVKD. The CDR3 runs to 16 residues. The CDR3 region has the DNA TGTGCCACCAGTGATTTGGGGGACGGCGAGACCGGGGAGCTGTTTTTT. Protein sequence: CATSDLGDGETGELFF.

This chain uses TRBV5-1 with TRBJ1-3; no firm D call. Looked up from germline, CDR1 is SGHRS and CDR2 is YFSETQ. The CDR3 has 13 residues. V lost 7 bases, J lost 0 bases, and 8 bases lay in between. The CDR3 DNA reads as TGCGCCAGCTCCGAGAGCTCTGGAAACACCATATATTTT. Its translation is CASSESSGNTIYF.

This chain uses TRBV2 with TRBJ2-1, with 11 bases aligning to TRBD1. The CDR3 covers 13 residues. The ends lost 6 bases at V and 8 bases at J; junction bases unmatched: 3. Germline-derived CDR1 and CDR2 are SNHLY and FYNNEI. The DNA of the CDR3 is TGTGCCAGCAGCCGGACAGGGGGCTATGAGCAGTTCTTC. Translation: CASSRTGGYEQFF.

The V call is TRBV9, the J call TRBJ2-3, with 15 bases fitting TRBD2. The germline V gene encodes CDR1 SGDLS and CDR2 YYNGEE. J lost 2 bases, V lost 4 bases, and 5 bases had no gene match. The CDR3 runs to 17 residues. The CDR3 DNA reads as TGTGCCAGCAGCCCAGGACTAGCGGGGGGGCTCACAGATACGCAGTATTTT. Amino acid sequence: CASSPGLAGGLTDTQYF.

V usage is TRBV6-2 or TRBV6-3 and J usage is TRBJ1-6; the D is unclear. CDR3 length: 14 residues. CDR1 MNHEY and CDR2 SVGEGT come from the germline V gene. Trimming shortened V by 3 bases and J by 10 bases, and 13 bases separated the two germline ends. The CDR3 region has the DNA TGTGCCAGCAGTTATTGGGGATCGGGGTCACCCCTCCACTTT. The encoded protein is CASSYWGSGSPLHF.

The rearrangement uses TRBV7-2 and TRBJ2-7, with 10 nucleotides matching TRBD2. Germline V gives CDR1 SGHTA, CDR2 FQGNSA. CDR3 size: 15 residues. Trimming took 5 bases from V and 1 from J; bases not matched to a gene: 5. The CDR3 region is CASSPRAGGSYEQYF. The CDR3 nucleotides read TGTGCCAGCAGCCCGCGAGCGGGGGGGTCCTACGAGCAGTACTTC.

In this sample, this clone turned up once. This chain connects TRBV7-2 to TRBJ1-5; D gene unclear. This CDR3 comprises 12 residues. Germline-derived CDR1 and CDR2 are SGHTA and FQGNSA. V lost 1 base, J lost 6 bases, and 4 bases lay in between. The DNA of the CDR3 is TGTGCCAGCAGCTTAGTGGCTCAGCCCCAGCATTTT. It codes for CASSLVAQPQHF.

The chain employs TRBV24-1 and TRBJ2-1, with a tentative D call TRBD1 (6 bases). Deletions cut 4 bases from V and 3 bases from J, with 12 bases between. There are 15 residues in the CDR3. Germline assignment: CDR1 KGHDR and CDR2 SFDVKD. CDR3 loop: CATSEAGENYNEQFF. CDR3 coding DNA: TGTGCCACCAGTGAGGCAGGGGAAAACTACAATGAGCAGTTCTTC.

This clone showed up just once. V usage is TRBV19 and J usage is TRBJ2-7; 8 bases agree with TRBD1. With V trimmed by 10 bases and J by 1 base, 3 bases remained unmatched. CDR1 and CDR2 (germline): LNHDA, SQIVND (reference sequence). The CDR3 length is 12 residues. CDR3 loop: CATRDRSYEQYF. In DNA form, the CDR3 reads TGTGCCACACGGGACAGGTCCTACGAGCAGTACTTC.

The chain employs TRBV15 and TRBJ2-1; D possibly matches TRBD1 or TRBD2 (5 bases each). Trimming left V 5 bases short and J 4 bases short, with 12 bases between. The V gene's germline CDR1 is LNHNV and CDR2 YYDKDF (reference sequence). The CDR3 runs to 14 residues. The CDR3 region has the DNA TGTGCCACCAGCCGGGACGACGTTTACAATGAGCAGTTCTTC. It yields the protein CATSRDDVYNEQFF.

This sequence joins TRBV6-4 and TRBJ2-5; 8 nucleotides align to TRBD2. The germline V gene encodes CDR1 MRHNA and CDR2 SNTAGT. The CDR3 contains 16 residues. With 6 bases clipped from V and 2 bases from J, the junction kept 11 bases outside the gene matches. CDR3: CASSPRGGGIQETQYF. DNA of the CDR3: TGTGCCAGCAGCCCCAGGGGCGGGGGGATACAAGAGACCCAGTACTTC.

The V call is TRBV6-5, the J call TRBJ1-2, with 10 bases matching TRBD1. CDR3 length: 13 residues. V dropped 7 bases and J dropped 7; count of bases not matched to a gene: 6. Germline-derived CDR1 and CDR2 are MNHEY and SVGAGI. The CDR3 loop is CASTGTGVPGYTF. In DNA, the CDR3 is TGTGCCAGCACCGGGACAGGGGTTCCTGGCTACACCTTC.

CDR3 bases: TGTGCCAGCTCACCTAACCAGGGGCGCAATGAGCAGTTCTTC. It is translated as CASSPNQGRNEQFF. The rearrangement links TRBV18 to TRBJ2-1; maybe TRBD1 (6 bases). There are 14 residues in the CDR3. CDR1 is KGHSH, CDR2 LQKENI, per germline. Trimming removed 3 bases from V and 6 bases from J, with 12 bases in between.

The V gene is TRBV6-1, the J gene TRBJ2-2; 7 bases align to TRBD1. The germline V gene has CDR1 MNHNS and CDR2 SASEGT. The CDR3 is made up of 13 amino acids. V gave up 7 bases and J gave up 8 bases; unmatched junction bases: 7. CDR3 sequence (DNA): TGTGCCAGCACAACAGGGGAAACAGGGGAGCTGTTTTTT. Translating it yields CASTTGETGELFF.

The chain joins TRBV11-2 to TRBJ1-3; D is ambiguous. Looked up from germline, CDR1 is SGHAT and CDR2 is FQNNGV. V dropped 3 bases and J dropped 3 bases, with 15 bases sitting between them. The CDR3 contains 16 residues. The CDR3 protein is CASSFSGSQSGNTIYF. CDR3 in DNA: TGTGCCAGCAGCTTTTCGGGCAGTCAGAGTGGAAACACCATATATTTT.

This clone was counted only a few times. This chain connects TRBV6-5 to TRBJ2-3; 8 bases fit TRBD2. The ends lost 5 bases at V and 1 base at J; junction bases unmatched: 2. CDR3 length equals 14 residues. Germline values: CDR1 MNHEY, CDR2 SVGAGI. CDR3 DNA: TGTGCCAGCAGTACGGGACTAGGCACAGATACGCAGTATTTT. Its translation: CASSTGLGTDTQYF.

The chain joins TRBV5-1 to TRBJ2-1, with D hard to call. Germline CDR1 and CDR2: SGHRS and YFSETQ. The CDR3 has 14 amino acids. Trimming took 0 bases from V and 2 from J, leaving 6 bases between them. The CDR3 is CASSLVPTYNEQFF. CDR3 in DNA: TGCGCCAGCAGCTTGGTGCCCACCTACAATGAGCAGTTCTTC.

The rearrangement links TRBV2 to TRBJ1-6; no clear D gene. Germline V lookup: CDR1 SNHLY, CDR2 FYNNEI. This CDR3 comprises 13 residues. The ends were cut back, 3 bases at V and 10 bases at J, with 10 bases in the middle. The CDR3 protein is CASSDGVGSPLHF. The CDR3 nucleotides read TGTGCCAGCAGTGATGGAGTGGGGTCACCCCTCCACTTT.